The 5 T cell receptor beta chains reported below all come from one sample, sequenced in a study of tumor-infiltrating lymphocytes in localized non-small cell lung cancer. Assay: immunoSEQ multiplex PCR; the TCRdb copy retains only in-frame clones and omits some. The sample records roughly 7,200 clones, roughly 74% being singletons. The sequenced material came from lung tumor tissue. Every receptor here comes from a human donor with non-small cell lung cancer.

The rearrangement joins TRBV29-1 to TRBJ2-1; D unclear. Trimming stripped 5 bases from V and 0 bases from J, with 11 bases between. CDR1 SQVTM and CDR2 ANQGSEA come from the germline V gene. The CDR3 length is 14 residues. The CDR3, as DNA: TGCAGCGTTCGAGAGCGCGGCTCCTACAATGAGCAGTTCTTC. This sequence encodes CSVRERGSYNEQFF.

The CDR3 region is CASSWTSRDTQYF. The CDR3 nucleotides read TGTGCCAGCAGTTGGACTAGCAGGGATACGCAGTATTTT. The V gene is TRBV6-5, the J gene TRBJ2-3; 8 bases fit TRBD2. Losses at the gene ends were 4 bases for V and 6 bases for J; bases not matched to a gene: 3. The CDR3 runs 13 residues. Looked up from germline, CDR1 is MNHEY and CDR2 is SVGAGI.

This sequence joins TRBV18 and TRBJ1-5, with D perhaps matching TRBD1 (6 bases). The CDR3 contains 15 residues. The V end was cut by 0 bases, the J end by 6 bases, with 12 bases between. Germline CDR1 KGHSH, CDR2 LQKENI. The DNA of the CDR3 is TGTGCCAGCTCACCACCGGGGTCAGGGGTTCAGCCCCAGCATTTT. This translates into CASSPPGSGVQPQHF.

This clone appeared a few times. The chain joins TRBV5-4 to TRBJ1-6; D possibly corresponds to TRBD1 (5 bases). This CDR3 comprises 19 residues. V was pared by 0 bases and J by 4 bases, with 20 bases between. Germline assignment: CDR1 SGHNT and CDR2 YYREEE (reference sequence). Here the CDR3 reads CASSLDIESRGIYNSPLHF. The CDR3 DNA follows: TGTGCCAGCAGCTTGGACATTGAGTCTAGGGGAATTTATAATTCACCCCTCCACTTT.

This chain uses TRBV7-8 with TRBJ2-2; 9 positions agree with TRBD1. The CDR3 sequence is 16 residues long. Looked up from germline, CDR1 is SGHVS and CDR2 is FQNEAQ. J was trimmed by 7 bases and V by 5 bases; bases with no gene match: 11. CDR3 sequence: CASSPWGQGGNGELFF. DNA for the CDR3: TGTGCCAGCAGCCCCTGGGGACAGGGAGGGAACGGGGAGCTGTTTTTT.